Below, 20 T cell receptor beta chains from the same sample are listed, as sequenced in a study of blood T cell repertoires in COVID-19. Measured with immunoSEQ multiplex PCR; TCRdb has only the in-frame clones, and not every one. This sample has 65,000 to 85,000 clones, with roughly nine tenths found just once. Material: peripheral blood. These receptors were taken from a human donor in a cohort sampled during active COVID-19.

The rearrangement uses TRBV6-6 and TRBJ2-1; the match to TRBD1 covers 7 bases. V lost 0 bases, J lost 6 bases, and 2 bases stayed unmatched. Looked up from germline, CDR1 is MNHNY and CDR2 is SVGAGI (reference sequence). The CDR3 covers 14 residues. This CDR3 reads CASSYSPGGNEQFF. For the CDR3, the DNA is TGTGCCAGCAGTTACTCCCCAGGGGGCAATGAGCAGTTCTTC.

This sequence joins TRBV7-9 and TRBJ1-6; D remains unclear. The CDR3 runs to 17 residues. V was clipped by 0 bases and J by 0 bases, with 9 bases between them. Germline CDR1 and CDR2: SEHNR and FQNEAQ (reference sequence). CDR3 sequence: CASSLAAQSSYNSPLHF. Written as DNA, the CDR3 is TGTGCCAGCAGCTTAGCGGCACAGAGCTCCTATAATTCACCCCTCCACTTT.

CDR3 coding DNA: TGTGCCAGCAGCCAAGAAACAGGCGGTAGGGAAAAACTGTTTTTT. It encodes CASSQETGGREKLFF. The chain has TRBV14 and TRBJ1-4, with D possibly matching TRBD1 (5 bases). V lost 0 bases, J lost 8 bases, and 13 bases lay in between. The CDR3 is made up of 15 amino acids. Looked up from germline, CDR1 is SGHDN and CDR2 is FVKESK.

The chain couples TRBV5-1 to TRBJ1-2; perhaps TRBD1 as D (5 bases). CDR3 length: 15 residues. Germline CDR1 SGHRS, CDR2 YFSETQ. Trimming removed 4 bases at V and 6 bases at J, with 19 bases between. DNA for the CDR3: TGCGCCAGCAGCCTTTTGTCCCAGGGTGGGGATGGCTACACCTTC. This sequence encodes CASSLLSQGGDGYTF.

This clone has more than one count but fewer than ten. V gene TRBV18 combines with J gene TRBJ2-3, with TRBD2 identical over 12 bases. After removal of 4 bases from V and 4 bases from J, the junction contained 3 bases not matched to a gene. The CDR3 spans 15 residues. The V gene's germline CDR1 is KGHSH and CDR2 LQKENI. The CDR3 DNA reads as TGTGCCAGCTCACTACTAGCGGGAGGACCAGATACGCAGTATTTT. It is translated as CASSLLAGGPDTQYF.

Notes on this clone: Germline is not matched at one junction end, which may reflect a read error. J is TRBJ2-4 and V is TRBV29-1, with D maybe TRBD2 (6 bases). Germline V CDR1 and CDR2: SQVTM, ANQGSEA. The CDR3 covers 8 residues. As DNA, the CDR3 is TGCAGCGATGGGGGGAAGGACTTC. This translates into CSDGGKDF.

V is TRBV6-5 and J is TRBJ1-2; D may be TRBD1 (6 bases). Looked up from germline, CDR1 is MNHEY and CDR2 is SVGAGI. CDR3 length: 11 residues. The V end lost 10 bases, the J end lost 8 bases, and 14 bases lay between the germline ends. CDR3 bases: TGTGCCACCAGGCGGGGGCGCGGCTACACCTTC. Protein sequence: CATRRGRGYTF.

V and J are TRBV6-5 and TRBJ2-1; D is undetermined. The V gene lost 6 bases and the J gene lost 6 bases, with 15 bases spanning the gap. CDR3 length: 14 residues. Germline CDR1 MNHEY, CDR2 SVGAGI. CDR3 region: CASRLNLGINEQFF. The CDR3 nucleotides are TGTGCCAGCAGACTCAATCTAGGAATCAATGAGCAGTTCTTC.

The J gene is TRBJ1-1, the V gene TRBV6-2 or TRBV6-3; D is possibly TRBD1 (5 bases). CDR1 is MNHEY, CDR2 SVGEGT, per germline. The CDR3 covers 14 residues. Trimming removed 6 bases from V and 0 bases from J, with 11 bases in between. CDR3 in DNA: TGTGCCAGCAGCACACAGGTCTTGAACACTGAAGCTTTCTTT. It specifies CASSTQVLNTEAFF.

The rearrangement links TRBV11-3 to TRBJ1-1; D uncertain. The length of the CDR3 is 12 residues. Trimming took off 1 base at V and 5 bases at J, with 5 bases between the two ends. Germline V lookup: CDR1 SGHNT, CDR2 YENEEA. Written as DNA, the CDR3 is TGTGCCAGCAGCTTAGGGAGGACTGAAGCTTTCTTT. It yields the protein CASSLGRTEAFF.

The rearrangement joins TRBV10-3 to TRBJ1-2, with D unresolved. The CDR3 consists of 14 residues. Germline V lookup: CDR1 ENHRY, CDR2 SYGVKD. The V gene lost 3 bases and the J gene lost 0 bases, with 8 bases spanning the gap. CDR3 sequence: CAISETVANYGYTF. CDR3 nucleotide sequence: TGTGCCATCAGTGAAACGGTAGCTAACTATGGCTACACCTTC.

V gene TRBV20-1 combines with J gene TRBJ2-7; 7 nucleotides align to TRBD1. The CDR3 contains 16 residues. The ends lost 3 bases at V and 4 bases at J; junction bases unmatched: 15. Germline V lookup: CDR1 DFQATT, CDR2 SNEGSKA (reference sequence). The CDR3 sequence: CSASKTRQGIGYEQYF. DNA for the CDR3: TGCAGTGCTAGTAAGACCCGACAGGGAATAGGTTACGAGCAGTACTTC.

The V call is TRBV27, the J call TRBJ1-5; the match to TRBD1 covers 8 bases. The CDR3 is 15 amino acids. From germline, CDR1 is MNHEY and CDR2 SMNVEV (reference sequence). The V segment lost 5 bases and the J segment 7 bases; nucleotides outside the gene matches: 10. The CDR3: CASSPYQGATQPQHF. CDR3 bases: TGTGCCAGCAGTCCTTATCAGGGGGCGACGCAGCCCCAGCATTTT.

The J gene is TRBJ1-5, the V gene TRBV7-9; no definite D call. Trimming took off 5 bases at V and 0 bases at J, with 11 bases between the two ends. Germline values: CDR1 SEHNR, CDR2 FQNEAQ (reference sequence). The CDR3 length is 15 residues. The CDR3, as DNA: TGTGCCAGCAGCCCGGGTTTGGATAGCAATCAGCCCCAGCATTTT. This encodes CASSPGLDSNQPQHF.

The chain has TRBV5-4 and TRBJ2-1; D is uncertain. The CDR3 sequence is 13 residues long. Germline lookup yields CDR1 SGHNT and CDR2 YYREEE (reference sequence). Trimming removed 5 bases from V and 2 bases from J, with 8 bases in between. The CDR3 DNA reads TGTGCCAGCAGTCCCGGTCCCTACAATGAGCAGTTCTTC. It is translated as CASSPGPYNEQFF.

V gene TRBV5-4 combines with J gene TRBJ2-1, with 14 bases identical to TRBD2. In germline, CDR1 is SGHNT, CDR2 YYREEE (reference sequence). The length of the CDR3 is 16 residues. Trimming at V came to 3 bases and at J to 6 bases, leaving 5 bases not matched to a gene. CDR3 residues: CASSWLGLAGVNEQFF. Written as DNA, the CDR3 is TGTGCCAGCAGCTGGTTGGGACTAGCGGGAGTCAATGAGCAGTTCTTC.

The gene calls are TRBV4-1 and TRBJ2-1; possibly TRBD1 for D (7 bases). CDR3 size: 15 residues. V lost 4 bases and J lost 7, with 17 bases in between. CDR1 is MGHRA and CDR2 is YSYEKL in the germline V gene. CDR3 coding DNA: TGCGCCAGCAGCCTTGGGACAGTGGGAGGTAATGAGCAGTTCTTC. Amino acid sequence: CASSLGTVGGNEQFF.

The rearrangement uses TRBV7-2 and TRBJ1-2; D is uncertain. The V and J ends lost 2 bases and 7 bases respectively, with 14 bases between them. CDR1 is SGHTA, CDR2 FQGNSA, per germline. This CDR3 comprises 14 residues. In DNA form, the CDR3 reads TGTGCCAGCAGCTTAAAGTTCGATGGCCTTGGCTACACCTTC. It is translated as CASSLKFDGLGYTF.

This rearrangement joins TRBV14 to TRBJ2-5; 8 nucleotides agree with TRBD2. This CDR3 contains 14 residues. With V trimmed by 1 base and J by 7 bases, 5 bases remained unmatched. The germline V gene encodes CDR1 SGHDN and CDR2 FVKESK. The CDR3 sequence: CASSQASGSWTQYF. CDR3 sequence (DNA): TGTGCCAGCAGCCAAGCAAGCGGGAGCTGGACCCAGTACTTC.

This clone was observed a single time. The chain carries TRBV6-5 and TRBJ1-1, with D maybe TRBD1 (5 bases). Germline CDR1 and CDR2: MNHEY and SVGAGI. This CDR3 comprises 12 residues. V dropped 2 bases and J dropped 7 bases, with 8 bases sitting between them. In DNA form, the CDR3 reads TGTGCCAGCAGTTACCCACAGGATGAAGCTTTCTTT. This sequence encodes CASSYPQDEAFF.